These T cell receptor beta chains were read from a single sample in a study of blood T cell repertoires in COVID-19. Produced via immunoSEQ multiplex PCR; TCRdb's table is partial and in-frame only. The sample consists of fewer than 60,000 clones, 75% to 90% of them appearing once. Sequenced input: peripheral blood. These TCRs come from a human donor with acute or convalescent COVID-19. The donor label of this sample is uncertain. CDR3s include the opening cysteine and the closing phenylalanine or tryptophan. The D gene is left open where the match is weak. Clone size is given for some rows only: seen once, a few or many times, or a class if the clone is expanded.

D	V	size	J	DNA	CDR3
.	TRBV5-1	.	TRBJ2-7	TGCGCCAGCAGCACAGGGCAACCCTACGAGCAGTACTTC	CASSTGQPYEQYF
TRBD1	TRBV27	.	TRBJ1-5	TGTGCCAGCAGTGCTCTTCTTACAGGGGGGGTTCAGCCCCAGCATTTT	CASSALLTGGVQPQHF
.	TRBV9	.	TRBJ2-1	TGTGCCAGCAACCAGGGGCGGGGGTACAATGAGCAGTTCTTC	CASNQGRGYNEQFF
.	TRBV28	.	TRBJ1-2	TGTGCCAGCAGTTCTACCACGGGTGGCTACACCTTC	CASSSTTGGYTF
.	TRBV6-1	.	TRBJ1-6	TGTGCCAGCAGTGAGCGGACCTATAATTCACCCCTCCACTTT	CASSERTYNSPLHF
.	TRBV5-1	.	TRBJ2-5	TGCGCCAGCAGACCGAGACAGCAGCAAGAGACCCAGTACTTC	CASRPRQQQETQYF
.	TRBV6-5	.	TRBJ1-2	TGTGCCAGCAGTTACTCCCGGCGGGGGAACTATGGCTACACCTTC	CASSYSRRGNYGYTF
TRBD1	TRBV27	.	TRBJ2-3	TGTGCCACAGGGGGAGATACGCAGTATTTT	CATGGDTQYF
TRBD1	TRBV6-4	.	TRBJ2-3	TGTGCCAGCAGGGGGCAGGGGGGCACAGATACGCAGTATTTT	CASRGQGGTDTQYF
.	TRBV4-1	once	TRBJ2-2	TGCGCCAGCAGCCTACAGCCGCTAGCGAGCACCGGGGAGCTGTTTTTT	CASSLQPLASTGELFF
TRBD2	TRBV18	.	TRBJ2-2	TGTGCCAGCTCACTGATAAGCGGGGAAACCGGGGAGCTGTTTTTT	CASSLISGETGELFF
.	TRBV11-2	.	TRBJ2-5	TGTGCCAGCAGCCCAGCTAGCTCTGAGACCCAGTACTTC	CASSPASSETQYF
.	TRBV6-2/TRBV6-3	once	TRBJ1-2	TGTGCCAGCAGCGTCACAGGGAGCTATGGCTACACCTTC	CASSVTGSYGYTF
.	TRBV14	.	TRBJ1-4	TGTGCCAGCAGCCTCGGAGGGCAGGAAAAACTGTTTTTT	CASSLGGQEKLFF
TRBD2	TRBV5-1	.	TRBJ2-1	TGCGCCAGCAGCTTGGCAGTAGCGGGACCGACCTACAATGAGCAGTTCTTC	CASSLAVAGPTYNEQFF
.	TRBV6-5	.	TRBJ1-1	TGTGCCAGCGGGAGGGAGGGTCGGGACACTGAAGCTTTCTTT	CASGREGRDTEAFF
.	TRBV4-1	once	TRBJ1-1	TGCGCCAGCAGCCAGGCCGGGGAGGATAGGGCGAGGGGAACTGAAGCTTTCTTT	CASSQAGEDRARGTEAFF
.	TRBV12-5	.	TRBJ2-1	TGTGCTAGTGCCCTAGACCGTAGCTCCTACAATGAGCAGTTCTTC	CASALDRSSYNEQFF
TRBD1	TRBV6-1	once	TRBJ1-4	TGTGCCAGCAGTGGGGACAGGCGAGGCGCAACTAATGAAAAACTGTTTTTT	CASSGDRRGATNEKLFF
TRBD2	TRBV18	.	TRBJ2-3	TGTGCCAGCTCACCAGTCCAGCGGGGGACCCCAGATACGCAGTATTTT	CASSPVQRGTPDTQYF
.	TRBV18	few	TRBJ1-3	TGTGCCAGCTCCACAGATGGCGGAAACACCATATATTTT	CASSTDGGNTIYF
TRBD1	TRBV27	.	TRBJ2-5	TGTGCCAGCAGTCCCCGGGACAGGGAAGGAGAGACCCAGTACTTC	CASSPRDREGETQYF
TRBD1	TRBV19	.	TRBJ1-2	TGTGCCAGTAGGCCCGGGGGACAGGGGAATCAATACGACACCTTC	CASRPGGQGNQYDTF
TRBD2	TRBV15	few	TRBJ2-7	TGTGCCACCAGCAGAGATGGCGGGGGTGGAGGCGAGCAGTACTTC	CATSRDGGGGGEQYF
.	TRBV9	.	TRBJ1-1	TGTGCCAGCAGCGTAGAGGTGGGCGCGGGGGGGAGGACTGAAGCTTTCTTT	CASSVEVGAGGRTEAFF
.	TRBV7-8	.	TRBJ2-1	TGTGCCAGCAGCGTCCGGGACAACAATGAGCAGTTCTTC	CASSVRDNNEQFF
TRBD1	TRBV5-6	.	TRBJ1-5	TGTGCCAGCAGCTGGGGGGGACAGGCGAGAGTACAGCCCCAGCATTTT	CASSWGGQARVQPQHF
TRBD2	TRBV6-6	.	TRBJ2-5	TGTGCCAGCAGTGGGCGGGGGGGCCAAGAGACCCAGTACTTC	CASSGRGGQETQYF
TRBD1	TRBV29-1	.	TRBJ2-5	TGCAGCGCTGAGACAGGGACCTTCCAAGAGACCCAGTACTTC	CSAETGTFQETQYF
.	TRBV18	.	TRBJ2-7	TGTGCCAGCTCACCAGAGGCCTACGAGCAGTACTTC	CASSPEAYEQYF
TRBD1	TRBV7-9	.	TRBJ1-1	TGTGCCAGCAGCCTACCGGGACAGGGGGCTCGGGCTTTCTTT	CASSLPGQGARAFF
TRBD2	TRBV15	.	TRBJ2-7	TGTGCCACCAGCAGAGATCTGGTAGCGGGGGGTGGCGAGCAGTACTTC	CATSRDLVAGGGEQYF
.	TRBV18	.	TRBJ2-2	TGTGCCAGCTCACTTAATCTACCGAACACCGGGGAGCTGTTTTTT	CASSLNLPNTGELFF
.	TRBV19	.	TRBJ1-5	TGTGCCAGTAGTATGACACCGTATAGCAATCAGCCCCAGCATTTT	CASSMTPYSNQPQHF
TRBD1	TRBV3-1/TRBV3-2	.	TRBJ1-2	TGTGCCAGCAGCCGACAGGGGGGCTACACCTTC	CASSRQGGYTF
.	TRBV12-3/TRBV12-4	.	TRBJ2-3	TGTGCCAGCAGTCCGAGGTTGCCGGGGCAGTATTTT	CASSPRLPGQYF
.	TRBV24-1	.	TRBJ2-2	TGTGCCACCAGTGGCCCGGGACAGAACACCGGGGAGCTGTTTTTT	CATSGPGQNTGELFF
TRBD1	TRBV6-6	few	TRBJ1-2	TGTGCCAGCAGTCGACGTTACCGGGACAGGGGCTATGGCTACACCTTC	CASSRRYRDRGYGYTF
.	TRBV28	few	TRBJ1-3	TGTGCCAGCAGTTTCGACAGGAGAAACACCATATATTTT	CASSFDRRNTIYF
TRBD1	TRBV7-9	once	TRBJ2-3	TGTGCCAGCAGCATGACAGGGTTAACGCAGTATTTT	CASSMTGLTQYF
.	TRBV5-4	.	TRBJ1-2	TGTGCCAGCACCTCAAAGGGGGTTTTAGATGGCTACACCTTC	CASTSKGVLDGYTF
.	TRBV7-2	.	TRBJ2-5	TGTGCCAGCAGCTTTACGGTGGAGACCCAGTACTTC	CASSFTVETQYF
.	TRBV18	.	TRBJ2-1	TGTGCCAGCTCACCAATAGCCGACAATGAGCAGTTCTTC	CASSPIADNEQFF
TRBD1	TRBV6-6	.	TRBJ2-3	TGTGCCAGCAGTCTCCGACAGGGGGCCCGTCTAAAAGCAGATACGCAGTATTTT	CASSLRQGARLKADTQYF
TRBD1	TRBV28	.	TRBJ1-1	TGTGCCAGCAGTTCCCCCGCGACAGGGGGGAACACTGAAGCTTTCTTT	CASSSPATGGNTEAFF
TRBD2	TRBV18	once	TRBJ2-7	TGTGCCAGCTCACCCGAGACTAGCGGGGGATCCTACGAGCAGTACTTC	CASSPETSGGSYEQYF
TRBD1	TRBV29-1	.	TRBJ2-2	TGCAGCGTTGGCCTCAGGGGGACCGGGGAGCTGTTTTTT	CSVGLRGTGELFF
TRBD2	TRBV10-1	once	TRBJ2-3	TGCGCCAGCAGTGAGTCGCGTCATAGCGGGGGCACAGATACGCAGTATTTT	CASSESRHSGGTDTQYF
TRBD1	TRBV6-5	few	TRBJ1-5	TGTGCCAGCAGTCTCTCACAGGGGGGCAATCAGCCCCAGCATTTT	CASSLSQGGNQPQHF
TRBD1	TRBV5-1	.	TRBJ2-1	TGCGCCAGCAGCTTGGCCGGGACAGGGGACCTCAATGAGCAGTTCTTC	CASSLAGTGDLNEQFF
TRBD1	TRBV2	.	TRBJ2-7	TGTGCCAGCAGTGTCCGTGGGGACAGGTCCCACGAGCAGTACTTC	CASSVRGDRSHEQYF
.	TRBV3-1/TRBV3-2	.	TRBJ2-2	TGTGCCAGCAGGGTCAGGGGAGCGGTCGGGGAGCTGTTTTTT	CASRVRGAVGELFF
.	TRBV10-3	few	TRBJ1-1	TGTGCCATCAACCCCACAGGGTTCAACACTGAAGCTTTCTTT	CAINPTGFNTEAFF
.	TRBV2	.	TRBJ2-7	TGTGCCAGCAGTGAATTGCGTTTGGACAGTTCCTACGAGCAGTACTTC	CASSELRLDSSYEQYF
.	TRBV19	.	TRBJ2-7	TGTGCCAGCGCGGACAGGGGACTTTCTAGCGGGAGAGGGGTAGGCTCCTACGAGCAGTACTTC	CASADRGLSSGRGVGSYEQYF